The TCR beta chain described here comes from a study of control samples from healthy donors and cancer patients. TCRdb keeps only in-frame clones here, not all; method: immunoSEQ multiplex PCR. The sample lists 85,000 to 120,000 clones, about 91% seen once, with 2% to 3% in the top ten. The germline gives CDR1 MDHEN, CDR2 SYDVKM. This CDR3 is built from 14 residues. Trimming pared 10 bases from V and 7 bases from J, leaving 22 bases between. V gene TRBV28 combines with J gene TRBJ1-2; D is ambiguous. Specimen: blood. The TCR sequence derives from a woman between 18 and 29 years old in good health. The CDR3 nucleotides are TGTGCCATCACAGTAAGGGTGGAAAGTGGTGGCTACACCTTC. Encoded protein: CAITVRVESGGYTF.